One and the same sample provided the 12 T cell receptor beta chains below, sequenced in a study of cytomegalovirus exposure and HLA in healthy donors. The PCR used 60 Vbeta and 13 Jbeta primers. The table came from immunoSEQ multiplex PCR; TCRdb's copy has only in-frame clones and leaves some out. There are about 76,000 clones in the sample; roughly two thirds occur only once, and 4.9% lies in the top ten. The specimen sequenced was PBMCs. The receptors come from a man in his 60s in good health and CMV-seropositive.

V and J are TRBV7-2 and TRBJ1-1; D perhaps matches TRBD1 (5 bases). Deletions cut 5 bases from V and 1 base from J, with 11 bases between. There are 14 residues in the CDR3. The germline V gene has CDR1 SGHTA and CDR2 FQGNSA. CDR3 loop: CASSAGLRNTEAFF. Here the CDR3 DNA reads TGTGCCAGCAGCGCGGGACTCCGGAACACTGAAGCTTTCTTT.

This sequence joins TRBV7-8 and TRBJ2-7; unclear D gene. V was trimmed by 5 bases and J by 4 bases, leaving 15 bases between them. This CDR3 spans 14 amino acids. The V gene's germline CDR1 is SGHVS and CDR2 FQNEAQ. In nucleotides, the CDR3 is TGTGCCAGCAGCCCCAGTTTCGGCGGTTACGAGCAGTACTTC. Its protein product is CASSPSFGGYEQYF.

The rearrangement uses TRBV2 and TRBJ1-1; D gene uncertain. Germline values: CDR1 SNHLY, CDR2 FYNNEI. The CDR3 totals 10 residues. Trimming stripped 8 bases from V and 12 bases from J, with 13 bases between. CDR3 sequence reads: CASGVGETFF. DNA of the CDR3: TGTGCCAGCGGAGTAGGCGAAACTTTCTTT.

This clone has only one observation. The J gene is TRBJ2-1, the V gene TRBV9; 8 bases are a match to TRBD2. The germline gives CDR1 SGDLS, CDR2 YYNGEE. V gave up 0 bases and J gave up 7 bases; unmatched junction bases: 9. This CDR3 spans 16 amino acids. CDR3 region: CASSVGGPGLVNEQFF. The DNA of the CDR3 is TGTGCCAGCAGCGTAGGAGGCCCGGGACTAGTAAATGAGCAGTTCTTC.

This chain joins TRBV12-5 and TRBJ1-1; D is perhaps TRBD1 (5 bases). The CDR3 consists of 12 residues. Germline V gives CDR1 LGHNT, CDR2 FRNRAP. With 7 bases removed from V and 8 bases from J, the gap between germline ends came to 14 bases. The CDR3 nucleotides are TGTGCTAGTGCGGGGGAGGGAGGGGAAGCTTTCTTT. This gives the protein CASAGEGGEAFF.

The rearrangement links TRBV18 to TRBJ1-2, with D possibly matching TRBD1 (5 bases). V lost 3 bases and J lost 4, with 12 bases in between. Germline CDR1 reads KGHSH; CDR2 reads LQKENI. The CDR3 runs 14 residues. The CDR3 bases are TGTGCCAGCTCACCCGACAGAAATTCCTATGGCTACACCTTC. It yields the protein CASSPDRNSYGYTF.

The chain is built from TRBV10-2 and TRBJ2-3; tentatively, D is TRBD1 (7 bases). With 7 bases removed from V and 1 base from J, the gap between germline ends came to 18 bases. The germline CDR1 and CDR2 sequences are WSHSY and SAAADI. The CDR3 contains 16 residues. CDR3 nucleotide sequence: TGCGCCAGCATCGAGGGCGCGGGACAGCGCACAGATACGCAGTATTTT. Translated: CASIEGAGQRTDTQYF.

The chain combines TRBV10-3 with TRBJ2-1, with 10 bases fitting TRBD1. The J segment lost 1 base and the V segment lost 10 bases, leaving 1 base of the junction unmatched. Per germline, CDR1 ENHRY and CDR2 SYGVKD. The CDR3 consists of 13 residues. For the CDR3, the DNA is TGTGCCACGGACAGGGGGTCCTACAATGAGCAGTTCTTC. It specifies CATDRGSYNEQFF.

The table lists this clone with a few counts. The genes are TRBV9 and TRBJ2-5; 10 bases fit TRBD2. Germline V gene sequence: CDR1 SGDLS, CDR2 YYNGEE. The V segment lost 3 bases and the J segment 5 bases; nucleotides outside the gene matches: 10. The CDR3 has 16 residues. As DNA, the CDR3 is TGTGCCAGCAGCGCGGAAGCGGGGGGGCGGTCGGAGACCCAGTACTTC. This translates into CASSAEAGGRSETQYF.

The chain carries TRBV5-4 and TRBJ2-7, with 11 bases that match TRBD2. Germline loops: CDR1 SGHNT, CDR2 YYREEE (reference sequence). Unmatched junction bases numbered 4, after V lost 4 bases and J lost 4 bases. The CDR3 contains 14 residues. CDR3 protein: CASSGGLAGYEQYF. CDR3 coding DNA: TGTGCCAGCAGCGGCGGACTAGCGGGTTACGAGCAGTACTTC.

The rearrangement uses TRBV7-2 and TRBJ1-4; 7 bases align to TRBD1. This CDR3 has 16 amino acids. The V and J ends lost 5 bases and 0 bases, in that order; junction bases with no gene match: 6. Germline V gene sequence: CDR1 SGHTA, CDR2 FQGNSA. The CDR3 sequence: CASSQTGTATNEKLFF. DNA of the CDR3: TGTGCCAGCAGCCAAACTGGGACAGCAACTAATGAAAAACTGTTTTTT.

The rearrangement joins TRBV7-3 to TRBJ1-1; TRBD1 might be the D (5 bases). Germline-derived CDR1 and CDR2 are SGHTA and FQGTGA. Trimming removed 2 bases from V and 7 bases from J, with 11 bases in between. CDR3 length: 13 residues. As DNA, the CDR3 is TGTGCCAGCAGCTTAGATCAGGGCCTTGAAGCTTTCTTT. Protein: CASSLDQGLEAFF.